The 9 T cell receptor beta chains below all came from one sample that was sequenced in a study of T cell responses to AZD1222 COVID-19 vaccine. Measured with immunoSEQ multiplex PCR; TCRdb has only the in-frame clones, and not every one. The sample holds some 170,000 clones, about 89% seen once. Here the sequenced sample was peripheral blood, taken on day 0 of AZD1222 vaccination. Receptors were obtained from an adult in good health.

The chain employs TRBV5-1 and TRBJ2-3; the match to TRBD2 covers 8 bases. CDR1 SGHRS and CDR2 YFSETQ come from the germline V gene. Trimming at V came to 4 bases and at J to 5 bases, leaving 9 bases not matched to a gene. The CDR3 sequence is 15 residues long. The CDR3 DNA reads as TGCGCCAGCAGCGTGGGGACTAGTTCGAAAGATACGCAGTATTTT. It codes for CASSVGTSSKDTQYF.

The rearrangement uses TRBV5-8 and TRBJ2-1, with TRBD2 matching 13 bases. V dropped 4 bases and J dropped 0; count of bases not matched to a gene: 7. The CDR3 covers 18 residues. Germline CDR1 SGHTS, CDR2 YDEGEE. The CDR3 reads CASSRGLAGIRSYNEQFF. CDR3 DNA: TGTGCCAGCAGCCGGGGACTAGCGGGGATCCGCTCCTACAATGAGCAGTTCTTC.

V and J are TRBV2 and TRBJ2-5, with 7 bases that match TRBD2. V shed 4 bases, J shed 1 base, and the junction held 6 bases outside the gene matches. The CDR3 has 15 residues. Per germline, CDR1 SNHLY and CDR2 FYNNEI. Written as DNA, the CDR3 is TGTGCCAGCAGTGTTGCGGGAGCCTTCCAAGAGACCCAGTACTTC. The encoded protein is CASSVAGAFQETQYF. The full variable domain, completed using reference TRBV2 and TRBJ2-5, is EPEVTQTPSHQVTQMGQEVILRCVPISNHLYFYWYRQILGQKVEFLVSFYNNEISEKSEIFDDQFSVERPDGSNFTLKIRSTKLEDSAMYFCASSVAGAFQETQYFGPGTRLLVL.

The rearrangement joins TRBV6-1 to TRBJ2-7; D unclear. This CDR3 spans 14 amino acids. V shed 2 bases and J shed 3 bases, with 11 bases lying between them. In germline, CDR1 is MNHNS, CDR2 SASEGT. The CDR3 loop reads CASSERPGIYEQYV. The DNA for the CDR3 is TGTGCCAGCAGTGAAAGGCCAGGCATCTACGAGCAGTACGTC.

The chain has TRBV7-8 and TRBJ2-1, with 10 positions matching TRBD2. The CDR3 has 15 amino acids. With V trimmed by 5 bases and J by 10 bases, 11 bases remained unmatched. Germline lookup yields CDR1 SGHVS and CDR2 FQNEAQ. CDR3: CASSPVLAGGYEQFF. The CDR3 DNA reads TGTGCCAGCAGCCCCGTGTTAGCGGGGGGATACGAGCAGTTCTTC.

This rearrangement joins TRBV15 to TRBJ2-5; D ambiguous. CDR1 is LNHNV and CDR2 is YYDKDF in the germline V gene (reference sequence). Trimming stripped 0 bases from V and 1 base from J, with 9 bases between. The CDR3 is made up of 15 amino acids. CDR3 bases: TGTGCCACCAGCAGAGATCAGAGTTTCCAAGAGACCCAGTACTTC. The encoded protein is CATSRDQSFQETQYF.

The chain carries TRBV3-1 (or the pseudogene TRBV3-2) and TRBJ2-5; TRBD1 or TRBD2 may be the D gene (6 bases each). CDR1 and CDR2 from the germline V gene are LGHDT and YNNKEL (reference sequence). V was cut by 1 base and J by 4 bases, with 16 bases left in between. This CDR3 has 16 residues. The CDR3: CASSQGGLRGGETQYF. Written as DNA, the CDR3 is TGTGCCAGCAGCCAAGGGGGACTGAGAGGGGGAGAGACCCAGTACTTC.

The chain joins TRBV19 to TRBJ1-2; D possibly corresponds to TRBD1 (6 bases). V shed 6 bases and J shed 5 bases, with 13 bases lying between them. The CDR3 loop spans 13 amino acids. CDR1 is LNHDA and CDR2 is SQIVND in the germline V gene (reference sequence). The DNA of the CDR3 is TGTGCCAGTAGCAACACAGGGACTTATGGCTACACCTTC. Translated, it gives CASSNTGTYGYTF.

J is TRBJ2-5 and V is TRBV7-6; D not certain. The germline gives CDR1 SGHVS, CDR2 FNYEAQ. Trimming removed 2 bases from V and 4 bases from J, with 2 bases in between. This CDR3 is 11 amino acids long. The CDR3 here is CASSLTETQYF. CDR3 nucleotides: TGTGCCAGCAGCTTAACAGAGACCCAGTACTTC.